A single sample is the source of the 17 T cell receptor beta chains below, sequenced in a study of blood T cells in healthy people across ages. Combining a sample-barcoded 5' primer with a J-beta primer mix, a second PCR ran for about 7 to 11 cycles. TCRdb called the 5' RACE reads again in MiXCR, with one record for every CDR3 protein. Of under 2,000,000 distinct CDR3 sequences listed, less than 50% are singletons. The sequencing input was blood. All receptors derive from a middle-aged woman in good health.

Details on this clonotype: The junction differs from germline at one of its ends, possibly a read error. The chain combines TRBV27 with TRBJ1-6; 8 positions match TRBD1. This CDR3 is built from 15 residues. CDR1 and CDR2 from the germline V gene are MNHEY and SMNVEV (reference sequence). The CDR3 DNA reads TGTGCCAGCGGACGAATACAGGGGGGTAATTCACCCCTCAACTTT. It yields the protein CASGRIQGGNSPLNF.

This clonotype showed up just once. The rearrangement links TRBV14 to TRBJ2-5; D remains unclear. Germline CDR1 reads SGHDN; CDR2 reads FVKESK. V lost 4 bases and J lost 11, with 11 bases in between. This CDR3 has 11 residues. DNA of the CDR3: TGTGCCAGCAGCCGTCTAATGGGGCAGTACTTC. It codes for CASSRLMGQYF.

V usage is TRBV6-5 and J usage is TRBJ2-7, with 7 bases matching TRBD1. CDR1 MNHEY and CDR2 SVGAGI come from the germline V gene. V dropped 6 bases and J dropped 2; count of bases not matched to a gene: 10. This CDR3 region has 15 residues. The CDR3 is CASRQTGVVTYEQYF. CDR3 DNA: TGTGCCAGCAGGCAAACAGGGGTAGTAACCTACGAGCAGTACTTC.

Only a few counts were recorded for this clonotype. The chain employs TRBV27 and TRBJ2-5; 7 bases fit TRBD1. The V and J ends lost 4 bases and 5 bases, in that order; junction bases with no gene match: 7. Germline V lookup: CDR1 MNHEY, CDR2 SMNVEV (reference sequence). The CDR3 is made up of 14 amino acids. In DNA, the CDR3 is TGTGCCAGCAGTTATAACAGGGGAACGGAGACCCAGTACTTC. This translates into CASSYNRGTETQYF.

The rearrangement links TRBV9 to TRBJ2-1; 10 nucleotides agree with TRBD2. Germline V gives CDR1 SGDLS, CDR2 YYNGEE. The CDR3 has 16 amino acids. Germline trimming cut 0 bases from V and 5 bases from J; bases unmatched to any gene: 5. Written as DNA, the CDR3 is TGTGCCAGCAGCGTAGCCGCTAGCGGGGGAGACAATGAGCAGTTCTTC. Translated: CASSVAASGGDNEQFF.

The chain is built from TRBV3-1 and TRBJ2-1, with 7 bases identical to TRBD2. V shed 4 bases, J shed 9 bases, and the junction held 12 bases outside the gene matches. Germline values: CDR1 LGHDT, CDR2 YNNKEL (reference sequence). This CDR3 spans 15 amino acids. The CDR3 nucleotides read TGTGCCAGCAGCCGACGGGGAGGGGTAAGAGGTGAGCAGTTCTTC. This encodes CASSRRGGVRGEQFF.

The chain combines TRBV7-2 with TRBJ2-1; TRBD2 might be the D (6 bases). Germline V CDR1 and CDR2: SGHTA, FQGNSA. V was clipped by 2 bases and J by 5 bases, with 13 bases between them. The CDR3 sequence is 15 residues long. For the CDR3, the DNA is TGTGCCAGCAGCTTAAGGTGGCTAGCGAACAATGAGCAGTTCTTC. This translates into CASSLRWLANNEQFF. Full variable domain (remainder filled in from reference TRBV7-2 and TRBJ2-1): GAGVSQSPSNKVTEKGKDVELRCDPISGHTALYWYRQSLGQGLEFLIYFQGNSAPDKSGLPSDRFSAERTGGSVSTLTIQRTQQEDSAVYLCASSLRWLANNEQFFGPGTRLTVL.

This clonotype turned up a few times. The chain uses TRBV4-3 and TRBJ2-5; maybe TRBD2 (6 bases). CDR3 length equals 15 residues. CDR1 and CDR2 (germline): LGHNA, YSLEER. V lost 0 bases, J lost 2 bases, and 10 bases lay in between. CDR3 coding DNA: TGCGCCAGCAGCCAAGAGGAGGGACCACAAGAGACCCAGTACTTC. Translation gives CASSQEEGPQETQYF.

Only a few counts were recorded for this clonotype. The J gene is TRBJ2-7, the V gene TRBV28; D may be TRBD1 (6 bases). Germline V gene lookup returns CDR1 MDHEN and CDR2 SYDVKM. V lost 8 bases to trimming and J lost 2 bases, with 13 bases between them. This CDR3 is 13 amino acids long. CDR3 nucleotide sequence: TGTGCCAGCTATCAGGGGCAGCCCTACGAGCAGTACTTC. Translation: CASYQGQPYEQYF.

The sample holds a few counts of this clonotype. At one end, the junction sequence differs from germline, possibly due to a read error. J is TRBJ2-5 and V is TRBV7-2, with TRBD2 identical over 9 bases. Germline CDR1 reads SGHTA; CDR2 reads FQGNSA. The CDR3 spans 15 residues. The CDR3: CASSLGLARAQTQYF. The CDR3 bases are TGTGCCAGCAGTTTAGGACTAGCGCGGGCTCAGACCCAGTACTTC.

This rearrangement joins TRBV6-2 or TRBV6-3 to TRBJ2-3; D is possibly TRBD1 (6 bases). Germline-derived CDR1 and CDR2 are MNHEY and SVGEGT. The CDR3 sequence is 15 residues long. Trimming removed 5 bases at V and 3 bases at J, with 15 bases between. Here the CDR3 DNA reads TGTGCCAGCAGTGTCTGGACAGTAGCGACAGATACGCAGTATTTT. This sequence encodes CASSVWTVATDTQYF.

The chain combines TRBV12-3 or TRBV12-4 with TRBJ2-4, with a weak D call TRBD2 (6 bases). Trimming removed 3 bases at V and 2 bases at J, with 8 bases between. This CDR3 contains 14 residues. In nucleotides, the CDR3 is TGTGCCAGCAGTTTCGCGGGGCCCAAAAACATTCAGTACTTC. Residues: CASSFAGPKNIQYF.

At least ten counts were recorded for this clonotype. V gene TRBV27 combines with J gene TRBJ1-2; TRBD1 might be the D (5 bases). The V gene lost 3 bases and the J gene lost 3 bases, with 8 bases spanning the gap. The CDR3 runs to 13 residues. Germline V gene sequence: CDR1 MNHEY, CDR2 SMNVEV (reference sequence). DNA of the CDR3: TGTGCCAGCAGTTTTGGGGGTGACTATGGCTACACCTTC. It translates to CASSFGGDYGYTF.

The chain joins TRBV5-1 to TRBJ2-5; D might be TRBD2 (6 bases). The germline V gene has CDR1 SGHRS and CDR2 YFSETQ. Trimming removed 3 bases at V and 5 bases at J, with 20 bases between. The CDR3 contains 16 residues. CDR3 sequence reads: CASSSAVTSWTETQYF. The CDR3 region has the DNA TGCGCCAGCAGCTCGGCCGTCACTAGCTGGACGGAGACCCAGTACTTC.

The chain carries TRBV15 and TRBJ2-6, with D hard to call. The CDR3 spans 15 residues. The germline V gene has CDR1 LNHNV and CDR2 YYDKDF (reference sequence). Trimming removed 5 bases at V and 2 bases at J, with 10 bases between. CDR3 in DNA: TGTGCCACCAGCCCCCAAACAGCTGGGGCCAACGTCCTGACTTTC. It specifies CATSPQTAGANVLTF.

This clonotype has only a few counts. This sequence joins TRBV7-9 and TRBJ2-7, with D possibly TRBD1 on 6 matching bases. Trimming took 5 bases from V and 0 from J, leaving 11 bases between them. The V gene's germline CDR1 is SEHNR and CDR2 FQNEAQ (reference sequence). This CDR3 comprises 14 residues. In nucleotides, the CDR3 is TGTGCCAGCAGCATCGGACAGTACTCCTACGAGCAGTACTTC. This translates into CASSIGQYSYEQYF.

The CDR3 is CASYSKGGYTF. The CDR3 bases are TGTGCCAGCTATTCAAAGGGCGGCTACACCTTC. The rearrangement joins TRBV6-6 to TRBJ1-2; D is undetermined. Per germline, CDR1 MNHNY and CDR2 SVGAGI (reference sequence). The V gene lost 8 bases and the J gene lost 8 bases, with 12 bases spanning the gap. The CDR3 extends over 11 amino acids.